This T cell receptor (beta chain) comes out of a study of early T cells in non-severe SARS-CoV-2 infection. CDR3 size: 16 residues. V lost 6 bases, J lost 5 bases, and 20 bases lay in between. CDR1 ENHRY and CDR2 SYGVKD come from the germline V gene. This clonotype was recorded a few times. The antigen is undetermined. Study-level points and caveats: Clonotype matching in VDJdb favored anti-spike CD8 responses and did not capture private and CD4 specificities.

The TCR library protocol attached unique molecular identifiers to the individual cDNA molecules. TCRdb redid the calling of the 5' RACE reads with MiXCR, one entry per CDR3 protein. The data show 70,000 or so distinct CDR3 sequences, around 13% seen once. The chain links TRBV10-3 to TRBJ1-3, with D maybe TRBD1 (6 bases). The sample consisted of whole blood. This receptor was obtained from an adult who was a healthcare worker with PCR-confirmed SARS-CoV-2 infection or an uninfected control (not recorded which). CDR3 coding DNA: TGTGCCATCAGCCTGGACAGACAACCCTCAAGAAACACCATATATTTT. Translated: CAISLDRQPSRNTIYF.